Below, 21 T cell receptor beta chains from the same sample are listed, as sequenced in a study of blood T cell repertoires in COVID-19. Libraries were prepared by immunoSEQ multiplex PCR; TCRdb keeps only in-frame clonotypes and omits some of them. The sample comprises about 360,000 clones, approximately 87% of which are singletons, and roughly 2% rests with the top ten. Sequences were obtained from PBMCs or T cells enriched from blood (not recorded which). Receptor source: a man aged 35 to 55 in a cohort exposed to, infected with or recovered from COVID-19 (not recorded which).

The CDR3 nucleotides read TGTGCCAGTAGTTTCCCTCCCCAGGGGGCTAACACCGGGGAGCTGTTTTTT. This codes for CASSFPPQGANTGELFF. V and J are TRBV19 and TRBJ2-2; 8 nucleotides align to TRBD1. Trimming removed 5 bases from V and 2 bases from J; junction bases left unmatched: 10. This CDR3 contains 17 residues. The germline CDR1 and CDR2 sequences are LNHDA and SQIVND (reference sequence).

The chain combines TRBV6-5 with TRBJ2-3; D not resolved. Germline-derived CDR1 and CDR2 are MNHEY and SVGAGI. The CDR3 has 14 amino acids. V was clipped by 3 bases and J by 0 bases, with 7 bases between them. The CDR3 nucleotides read TGTGCCAGCAGTTATTTTACTAGCACAGATACGCAGTATTTT. This translates into CASSYFTSTDTQYF.

V and J are TRBV16 and TRBJ1-5; unclear D gene. The CDR3 spans 14 residues. The V end lost 4 bases, the J end lost 10 bases, and 17 bases lay between the germline ends. CDR1 and CDR2 from the germline V gene are KGHSY and FQNENV. CDR3: CASSPRSGGYPQHF. DNA for the CDR3: TGTGCCAGCAGCCCCCGTTCCGGAGGATACCCCCAGCATTTT. The full variable domain, rest sourced from reference TRBV16 and TRBJ1-5, is GEEVAQTPKHLVRGEGQKAKLYCAPIKGHSYVFWYQQVLKNEFKFLISFQNENVFDETGMPKERFSAKCLPNSPCSLEIQATKLEDSAVYFCASSPRSGGYPQHFGDGTRLSIL.

The chain couples TRBV19 to TRBJ1-1, with TRBD1 identical over 7 bases. The V gene end was trimmed by 9 bases and the J gene end by 0 bases; junction bases not matched to a gene: 4. The CDR3 is 13 residues long. The germline gives CDR1 LNHDA, CDR2 SQIVND (reference sequence). DNA of the CDR3: TGTGCCAGCCAGACAGGGCTGAACACTGAAGCTTTCTTT. Its protein product is CASQTGLNTEAFF.

This chain links TRBV3-1 (or the pseudogene TRBV3-2) with TRBJ2-1; D not certain. Trimming stripped 0 bases from V and 0 bases from J, with 9 bases between. The germline gives CDR1 LGHDT, CDR2 YNNKEL (reference sequence). The CDR3 totals 16 residues. CDR3 sequence (DNA): TGTGCCAGCAGCCAAGACCGCGGTAGCTCCTACAATGAGCAGTTCTTC. Translation: CASSQDRGSSYNEQFF.

The chain has TRBV7-9 and TRBJ2-1; tentative D call: TRBD2 (6 bases). Germline lookup yields CDR1 SEHNR and CDR2 FQNEAQ (reference sequence). The CDR3 extends over 15 amino acids. The V end was cut by 7 bases, the J end by 0 bases, with 13 bases between. This CDR3 is CASTLAPSSYNEQFF. CDR3 sequence (DNA): TGTGCCAGCACTCTAGCGCCGAGCTCCTACAATGAGCAGTTCTTC.

The J gene is TRBJ1-6, the V gene TRBV24-1, with D possibly being TRBD1 (6 bases). Germline V CDR1 and CDR2: KGHDR, SFDVKD. The V and J ends lost 7 bases and 13 bases respectively, with 13 bases between them. This CDR3 is 12 amino acids long. CDR3 sequence reads: CATSTGFGPLHF. Here the CDR3 DNA reads TGTGCCACCAGCACAGGGTTCGGTCCCCTCCACTTT.

V usage is TRBV3-1 (or the pseudogene TRBV3-2) and J usage is TRBJ2-3, with unresolved D. The CDR3 consists of 15 residues. CDR1 and CDR2 from the germline V gene are LGHDT and YNNKEL (reference sequence). Trimming removed 1 base at V and 1 base at J, with 9 bases between. The CDR3 protein is CASSQGISRTDTQYF. The CDR3 coding sequence is TGTGCCAGCAGCCAAGGAATTAGCCGCACAGATACGCAGTATTTT.

The chain combines TRBV11-2 with TRBJ2-5; the match to TRBD1 covers 10 bases. J was trimmed by 4 bases and V by 2 bases; bases with no gene match: 13. The CDR3 contains 18 residues. Germline V gene data show CDR1 as SGHAT and CDR2 as FQNNGV. The CDR3 loop reads CASSLFRGSGTGVETQYF. CDR3 bases: TGTGCCAGCAGCTTATTTCGAGGGTCCGGGACAGGGGTAGAGACCCAGTACTTC.

This clone was recorded a few times. The chain uses TRBV5-1 and TRBJ1-1; D is uncertain. The V and J ends lost 0 bases and 6 bases respectively, with 15 bases between them. Germline V lookup: CDR1 SGHRS, CDR2 YFSETQ. The CDR3 consists of 15 residues. This CDR3 is CASSLAIGFVAEAFF. The CDR3 nucleotides are TGCGCCAGCAGCTTGGCCATCGGGTTTGTGGCTGAAGCTTTCTTT.

This chain links TRBV2 with TRBJ1-5; D unresolved. V lost 7 bases, J lost 6 bases, and 13 bases lay in between. The CDR3 extends over 13 amino acids. The germline V gene encodes CDR1 SNHLY and CDR2 FYNNEI. DNA for the CDR3: TGTGCCAGCACCGAAGGTTGGAGTCAGCCCCAGCATTTT. This sequence encodes CASTEGWSQPQHF.

CDR3 coding DNA: TGTGCCAGCAGTCTCTCCCAGACCAGGCCTGGAAACACCATATATTTT. It specifies CASSLSQTRPGNTIYF. The V call is TRBV11-2, the J call TRBJ1-3; D gene uncertain. V lost 6 bases and J 2 bases, leaving 17 bases between the germline ends. Germline V gene lookup returns CDR1 SGHAT and CDR2 FQNNGV. The CDR3 sequence is 16 residues long.

The chain carries TRBV4-2 and TRBJ2-7; 13 bases are a match to TRBD2. CDR1 is LGHNA and CDR2 is YNFKEQ in the germline V gene. V dropped 2 bases and J dropped 7; count of bases not matched to a gene: 8. The CDR3 covers 16 residues. The CDR3 bases are TGTGCCAGCAGCCAAACCGGGACTAGCGGGACCCGGGAGCAGTACTTC. Its protein product is CASSQTGTSGTREQYF.

The rearrangement joins TRBV6-5 to TRBJ2-7; 7 bases map to TRBD1. Germline V CDR1 and CDR2: MNHEY, SVGAGI. This CDR3 comprises 13 residues. Trimming cost V 7 bases and J 1 base; bases outside gene matches: 4. CDR3 protein: CASMTTGSYEQYF. In DNA form, the CDR3 reads TGTGCCAGCATGACGACAGGGTCCTACGAGCAGTACTTC.

The chain couples TRBV19 to TRBJ1-2, with a tentative D call TRBD1 (5 bases). In germline, CDR1 is LNHDA, CDR2 SQIVND (reference sequence). This CDR3 comprises 11 residues. Trimming cost V 8 bases and J 4 bases, with 8 bases left between them. The CDR3, as DNA: TGTGCCAGTCAGGGCCTCTATGGCTACACCTTC. Translating gives CASQGLYGYTF. Full variable domain (outside the CDR3, taken from reference TRBV19 and TRBJ1-2): DGGITQSPKYLFRKEGQNVTLSCEQNLNHDAMYWYRQDPGQGLRLIYYSQIVNDFQKGDIAEGYSVSREKKESFPLTVTSAQKNPTAFYLCASQGLYGYTFGSGTRLTVV.

This clone occurred a few times. The rearrangement joins TRBV5-5 to TRBJ1-2; 10 positions agree with TRBD1. V trimming: 2 bases; J trimming: 5 bases; junction bases outside the gene matches: 12. The CDR3 covers 17 residues. Germline assignment: CDR1 SGHKS and CDR2 YYEKEE (reference sequence). CDR3 DNA: TGTGCCAGCAGCTTTACCCGGGACAGGGGTTTGTTTTATGGCTACACCTTC. Encoded protein: CASSFTRDRGLFYGYTF. The full variable domain, completed using reference TRBV5-5 and TRBJ1-2, is DAGVTQSPTHLIKTRGQQVTLRCSPISGHKSVSWYQQVLGQGPQFIFQYYEKEERGRGNFPDRFSARQFPNYSSELNVNALLLGDSALYLCASSFTRDRGLFYGYTFGSGTRLTVV.

This clone was seen more than once but under ten times. The chain uses TRBV28 and TRBJ1-1, with D hard to call. V gave up 7 bases and J gave up 7 bases, with 10 bases separating them. CDR3 length: 11 residues. Looked up from germline, CDR1 is MDHEN and CDR2 is SYDVKM. CDR3 in amino acids: CASTLVGEAFF. CDR3 sequence (DNA): TGTGCCAGCACCCTAGTTGGTGAAGCTTTCTTT.

In this sample, this clone turned up a few times. This sequence joins TRBV3-1 (or the pseudogene TRBV3-2) and TRBJ2-2; TRBD2 matches 7 bases. Trimming at V came to 4 bases and at J to 0 bases, leaving 5 bases not matched to a gene. CDR1 is LGHDT and CDR2 is YNNKEL in the germline V gene (reference sequence). The CDR3 contains 16 residues. CDR3 in amino acids: CASSLRGSTNTGELFF. CDR3 in DNA: TGTGCCAGCAGCCTGCGCGGGAGCACGAACACCGGGGAGCTGTTTTTT.

This clone was counted a few times. The chain uses TRBV30 and TRBJ1-4, with TRBD1 matching over 7 bases. V lost 7 bases to trimming and J lost 4 bases; unmatched junction nucleotides: 3. The CDR3 has 12 residues. Per germline, CDR1 GTSNPN and CDR2 SVGIG (reference sequence). The CDR3 sequence: CAYDRDNEKLFF. The CDR3 DNA reads TGTGCCTACGACAGGGATAATGAAAAACTGTTTTTT.

The rearrangement links TRBV2 to TRBJ1-5; D not resolved. CDR3 length: 13 residues. Per germline, CDR1 SNHLY and CDR2 FYNNEI. V was pared by 6 bases and J by 3 bases, with 9 bases between. The CDR3 DNA reads TGTGCCAGCAGGATCGACTACAATCAGCCCCAGCATTTT. It codes for CASRIDYNQPQHF. Full variable domain (outside the CDR3, taken from reference TRBV2 and TRBJ1-5): EPEVTQTPSHQVTQMGQEVILRCVPISNHLYFYWYRQILGQKVEFLVSFYNNEISEKSEIFDDQFSVERPDGSNFTLKIRSTKLEDSAMYFCASRIDYNQPQHFGDGTRLSIL.

Here the CDR3 DNA reads TGTGCCAGCAGCTCCCCCAGAGGACTAGCGCGAAGCACAGATACGCAGTATTTT. Translating gives CASSSPRGLARSTDTQYF. This rearrangement joins TRBV7-9 to TRBJ2-3; 9 bases are shared with TRBD2. V was pared by 4 bases and J by 0 bases, with 11 bases of the junction left unmatched. Looked up from germline, CDR1 is SEHNR and CDR2 is FQNEAQ (reference sequence). The CDR3 has 18 residues.